A selection of T cell receptor beta chains follows, all from one sample in a study of beta chain features in type 1 diabetes. The method was immunoSEQ multiplex PCR; TCRdb's version includes in-frame clones alone and lacks a portion of them. The sample lists roughly 130,000 clones, just over 9% occurring once. Sequenced material: central memory CD4+ T cells from blood. Source of these receptors: a man aged 18 to 30 in good health. Each CDR3 is given without its conserved first and last residue. A D gene is named only where the DNA matches it firmly.

TRBV7-3,TRBJ2-7,-,ASSFRGEQSYEQY
TRBV29-1,TRBJ2-7,TRBD1,SVDRSGQGSIGEQY
TRBV7-9,TRBJ2-5,TRBD2,ASSPSGGKETQY
TRBV9,TRBJ2-6,TRBD2,ASSVDGGLSGANVLT
TRBV4-1,TRBJ1-2,-,ASSQVGGLGYGYT
TRBV6-1,TRBJ2-7,TRBD2,ASSLPSGGRYEQY
TRBV7-8,TRBJ2-5,TRBD2,ASSLALGGIRETQY
TRBV18,TRBJ2-5,-,ASSPGSQETQY
TRBV5-1,TRBJ2-3,-,ASSLGGSTDTQY
TRBV30,TRBJ1-2,TRBD1,ASGRDRGFPNYGYT
TRBV29-1,TRBJ2-3,-,SVGQGGDTQY
TRBV29-1,TRBJ1-2,TRBD1,SGGQGNYGYT
TRBV7-2,TRBJ2-3,-,ASSFIWGRVTDTQY